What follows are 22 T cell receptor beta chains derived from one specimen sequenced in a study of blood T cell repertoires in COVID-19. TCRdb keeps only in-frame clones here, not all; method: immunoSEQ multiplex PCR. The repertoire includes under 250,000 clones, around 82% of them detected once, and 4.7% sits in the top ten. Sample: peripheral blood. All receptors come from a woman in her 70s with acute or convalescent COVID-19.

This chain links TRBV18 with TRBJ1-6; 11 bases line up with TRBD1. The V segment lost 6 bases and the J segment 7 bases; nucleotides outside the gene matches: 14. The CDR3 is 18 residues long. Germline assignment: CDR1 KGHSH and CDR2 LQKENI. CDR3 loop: CASSPGLPGTGGNSPLHF. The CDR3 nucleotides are TGTGCCAGCTCGCCCGGCCTTCCGGGGACAGGGGGAAATTCACCCCTCCACTTT.

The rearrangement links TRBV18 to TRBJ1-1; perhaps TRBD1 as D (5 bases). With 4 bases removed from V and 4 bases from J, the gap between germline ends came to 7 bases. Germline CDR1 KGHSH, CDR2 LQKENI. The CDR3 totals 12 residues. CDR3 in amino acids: CASSRTSTEAFF. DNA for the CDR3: TGTGCCAGCTCACGGACATCCACTGAAGCTTTCTTT.

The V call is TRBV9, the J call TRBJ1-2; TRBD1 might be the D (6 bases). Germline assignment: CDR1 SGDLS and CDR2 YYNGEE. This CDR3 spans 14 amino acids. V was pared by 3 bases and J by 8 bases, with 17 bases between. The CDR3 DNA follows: TGTGCCAGCAGCGGCGTGGGGGCCCGGGGCGGCTACACCTTC. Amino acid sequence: CASSGVGARGGYTF. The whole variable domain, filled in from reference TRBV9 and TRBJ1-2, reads DSGVTQTPKHLITATGQRVTLRCSPRSGDLSVYWYQQSLDQGLQFLIQYYNGEERAKGNILERFSAQQFPDLHSELNLSSLELGDSALYFCASSGVGARGGYTFGSGTRLTVV.

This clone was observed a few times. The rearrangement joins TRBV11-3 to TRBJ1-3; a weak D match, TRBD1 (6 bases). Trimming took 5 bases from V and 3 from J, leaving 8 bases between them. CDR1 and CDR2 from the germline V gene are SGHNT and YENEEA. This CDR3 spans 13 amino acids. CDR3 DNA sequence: TGTGCCAGCAGCCCGGACAGTGGAAACACCATATATTTT. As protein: CASSPDSGNTIYF.

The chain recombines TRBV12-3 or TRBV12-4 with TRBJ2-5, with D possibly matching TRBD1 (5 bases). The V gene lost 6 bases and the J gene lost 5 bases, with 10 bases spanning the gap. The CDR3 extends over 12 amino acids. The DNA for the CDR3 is TGTGCCAGCAGCACAGGACGCGAGACCCAGTACTTC. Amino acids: CASSTGRETQYF.

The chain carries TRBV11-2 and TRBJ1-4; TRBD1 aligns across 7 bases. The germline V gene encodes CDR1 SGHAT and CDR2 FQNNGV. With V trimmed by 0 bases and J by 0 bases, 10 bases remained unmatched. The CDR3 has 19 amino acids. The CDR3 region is CASSLDQRTGFATNEKLFF. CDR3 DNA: TGTGCCAGCAGCTTAGATCAACGGACAGGATTTGCAACTAATGAAAAACTGTTTTTT.

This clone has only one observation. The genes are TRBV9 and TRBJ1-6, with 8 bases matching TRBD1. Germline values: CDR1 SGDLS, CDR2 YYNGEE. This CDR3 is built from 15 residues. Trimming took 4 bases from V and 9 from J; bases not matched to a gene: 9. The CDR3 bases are TGTGCCAGCAGCCTTGACAGGGGAGAAGGTTCACCCCTCCACTTT. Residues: CASSLDRGEGSPLHF. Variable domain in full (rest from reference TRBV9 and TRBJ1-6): DSGVTQTPKHLITATGQRVTLRCSPRSGDLSVYWYQQSLDQGLQFLIQYYNGEERAKGNILERFSAQQFPDLHSELNLSSLELGDSALYFCASSLDRGEGSPLHFGNGTRLTVT.

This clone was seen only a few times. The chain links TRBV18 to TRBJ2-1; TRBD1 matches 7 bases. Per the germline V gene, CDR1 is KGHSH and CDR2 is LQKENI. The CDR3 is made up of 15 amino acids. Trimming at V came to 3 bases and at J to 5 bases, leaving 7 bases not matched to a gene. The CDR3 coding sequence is TGTGCCAGCTCACCGGGGACAGCAGATGACAATGAGCAGTTCTTC. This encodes CASSPGTADDNEQFF.

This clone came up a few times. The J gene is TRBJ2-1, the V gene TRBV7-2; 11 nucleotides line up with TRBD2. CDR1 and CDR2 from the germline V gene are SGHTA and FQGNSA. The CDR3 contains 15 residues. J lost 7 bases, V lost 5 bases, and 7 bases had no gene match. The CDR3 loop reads CASSPRVAGGNEQFF. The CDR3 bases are TGTGCCAGCAGCCCCCGGGTAGCGGGGGGGAATGAGCAGTTCTTC.

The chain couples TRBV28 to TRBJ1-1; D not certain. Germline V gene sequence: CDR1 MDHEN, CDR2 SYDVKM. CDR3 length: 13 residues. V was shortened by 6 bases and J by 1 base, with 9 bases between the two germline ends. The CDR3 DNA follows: TGTGCCAGCAGACTGAGCGAGAACACTGAAGCTTTCTTT. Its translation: CASRLSENTEAFF.

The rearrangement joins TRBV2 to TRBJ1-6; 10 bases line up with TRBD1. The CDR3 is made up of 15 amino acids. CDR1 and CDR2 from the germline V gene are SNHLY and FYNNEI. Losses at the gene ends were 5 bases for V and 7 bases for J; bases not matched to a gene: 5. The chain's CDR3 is CASSMDRGGNSPLHF. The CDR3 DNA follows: TGTGCCAGCAGTATGGACAGGGGGGGAAATTCACCCCTCCACTTT. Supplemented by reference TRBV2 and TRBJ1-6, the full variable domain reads EPEVTQTPSHQVTQMGQEVILRCVPISNHLYFYWYRQILGQKVEFLVSFYNNEISEKSEIFDDQFSVERPDGSNFTLKIRSTKLEDSAMYFCASSMDRGGNSPLHFGNGTRLTVT.

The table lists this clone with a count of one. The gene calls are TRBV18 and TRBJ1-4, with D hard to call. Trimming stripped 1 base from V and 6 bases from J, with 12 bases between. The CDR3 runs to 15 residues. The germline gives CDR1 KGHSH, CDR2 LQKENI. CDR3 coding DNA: TGTGCCAGCTCACCACGTTCGGGGATGGATGAAAAACTGTTTTTT. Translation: CASSPRSGMDEKLFF. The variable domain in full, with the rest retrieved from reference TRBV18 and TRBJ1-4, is NAGVMQNPRHLVRRRGQEARLRCSPMKGHSHVYWYRQLPEEGLKFMVYLQKENIIDESGMPKERFSAEFPKEGPSILRIQQVVRGDSAAYFCASSPRSGMDEKLFFGSGTQLSVL.

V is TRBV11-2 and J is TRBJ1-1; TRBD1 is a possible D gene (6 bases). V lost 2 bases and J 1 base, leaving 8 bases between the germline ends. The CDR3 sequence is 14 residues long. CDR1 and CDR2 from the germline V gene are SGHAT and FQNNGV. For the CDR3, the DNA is TGTGCCAGCAGCTTACTGACAGGGAACACTGAAGCTTTCTTT. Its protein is CASSLLTGNTEAFF.

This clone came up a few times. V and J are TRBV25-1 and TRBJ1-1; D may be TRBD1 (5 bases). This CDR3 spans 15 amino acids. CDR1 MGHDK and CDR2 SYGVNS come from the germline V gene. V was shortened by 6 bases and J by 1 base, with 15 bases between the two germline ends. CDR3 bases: TGTGCCAGCAGCCCCCACTCCAGGGAGAACACTGAAGCTTTCTTT. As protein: CASSPHSRENTEAFF.

CDR3 loop: CASSYGGQGYEQYF. The CDR3 coding sequence is TGTGCCAGCAGTTACGGGGGACAGGGCTACGAGCAGTACTTC. The rearrangement uses TRBV6-6 and TRBJ2-7, with 9 bases lining up with TRBD1. The CDR3 has 14 residues. The J segment lost 3 bases and the V segment lost 2 bases, leaving 2 bases of the junction unmatched. The germline V gene has CDR1 MNHNY and CDR2 SVGAGI (reference sequence).

CDR3 loop: CASSQDGASSDTQYF. CDR3 in DNA: TGTGCCAGCAGCCAAGATGGGGCTAGTTCAGATACGCAGTATTTT. The J gene is TRBJ2-3, the V gene TRBV4-2; tentative D call: TRBD1 (5 bases). The CDR3 consists of 15 residues. Germline loops: CDR1 LGHNA, CDR2 YNFKEQ. V gave up 0 bases and J gave up 4 bases, with 11 bases separating them.

The DNA of the CDR3 is TGCGCCAGCAGCCCACAGGGTGCCTATAATTCACCCCTCCACTTT. Translating gives CASSPQGAYNSPLHF. The chain combines TRBV5-1 with TRBJ1-6; perhaps TRBD1 as D (6 bases). CDR1 SGHRS and CDR2 YFSETQ come from the germline V gene. The CDR3 has 15 amino acids. The germline V and J ends were trimmed by 4 bases and 2 bases, with 10 bases remaining between them.

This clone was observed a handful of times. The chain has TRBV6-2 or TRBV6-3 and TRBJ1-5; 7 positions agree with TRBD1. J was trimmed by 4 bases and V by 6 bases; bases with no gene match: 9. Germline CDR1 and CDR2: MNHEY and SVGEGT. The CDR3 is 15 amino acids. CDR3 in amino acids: CASSDRQGLNQPQHF. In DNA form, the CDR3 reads TGTGCCAGCAGCGATAGACAGGGCTTGAATCAGCCCCAGCATTTT.

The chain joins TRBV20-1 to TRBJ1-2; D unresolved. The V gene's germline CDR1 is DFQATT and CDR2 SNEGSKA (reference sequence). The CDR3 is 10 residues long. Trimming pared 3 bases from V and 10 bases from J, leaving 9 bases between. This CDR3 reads CSASLSYYTF. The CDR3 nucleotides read TGCAGTGCTAGTCTTAGCTACTACACCTTC.

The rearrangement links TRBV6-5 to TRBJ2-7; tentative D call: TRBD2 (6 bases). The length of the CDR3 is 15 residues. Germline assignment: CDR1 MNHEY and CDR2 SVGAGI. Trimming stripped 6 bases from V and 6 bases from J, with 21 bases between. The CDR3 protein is CASSRTPPGTGEQYF. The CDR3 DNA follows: TGTGCCAGCAGCCGAACCCCGCCCGGGACTGGCGAGCAGTACTTC.

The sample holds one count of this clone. The CDR3 sequence: CASSFQGDSHYEQYF. CDR3 DNA: TGTGCCAGCAGCTTTCAAGGGGACAGCCACTACGAGCAGTACTTC. The J gene is TRBJ2-7, the V gene TRBV5-6; TRBD1 aligns across 7 bases. The V segment lost 2 bases and the J segment 3 bases; nucleotides outside the gene matches: 8. The CDR3 spans 15 residues. The germline gives CDR1 SGHDT, CDR2 YYEEEE.

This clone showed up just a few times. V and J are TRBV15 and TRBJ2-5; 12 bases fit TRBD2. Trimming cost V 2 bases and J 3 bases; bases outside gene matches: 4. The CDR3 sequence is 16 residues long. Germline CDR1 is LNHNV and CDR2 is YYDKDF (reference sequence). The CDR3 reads CATSRFRTSGEETQYF. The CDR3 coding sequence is TGTGCCACCAGCAGATTTCGGACTAGCGGGGAAGAGACCCAGTACTTC.